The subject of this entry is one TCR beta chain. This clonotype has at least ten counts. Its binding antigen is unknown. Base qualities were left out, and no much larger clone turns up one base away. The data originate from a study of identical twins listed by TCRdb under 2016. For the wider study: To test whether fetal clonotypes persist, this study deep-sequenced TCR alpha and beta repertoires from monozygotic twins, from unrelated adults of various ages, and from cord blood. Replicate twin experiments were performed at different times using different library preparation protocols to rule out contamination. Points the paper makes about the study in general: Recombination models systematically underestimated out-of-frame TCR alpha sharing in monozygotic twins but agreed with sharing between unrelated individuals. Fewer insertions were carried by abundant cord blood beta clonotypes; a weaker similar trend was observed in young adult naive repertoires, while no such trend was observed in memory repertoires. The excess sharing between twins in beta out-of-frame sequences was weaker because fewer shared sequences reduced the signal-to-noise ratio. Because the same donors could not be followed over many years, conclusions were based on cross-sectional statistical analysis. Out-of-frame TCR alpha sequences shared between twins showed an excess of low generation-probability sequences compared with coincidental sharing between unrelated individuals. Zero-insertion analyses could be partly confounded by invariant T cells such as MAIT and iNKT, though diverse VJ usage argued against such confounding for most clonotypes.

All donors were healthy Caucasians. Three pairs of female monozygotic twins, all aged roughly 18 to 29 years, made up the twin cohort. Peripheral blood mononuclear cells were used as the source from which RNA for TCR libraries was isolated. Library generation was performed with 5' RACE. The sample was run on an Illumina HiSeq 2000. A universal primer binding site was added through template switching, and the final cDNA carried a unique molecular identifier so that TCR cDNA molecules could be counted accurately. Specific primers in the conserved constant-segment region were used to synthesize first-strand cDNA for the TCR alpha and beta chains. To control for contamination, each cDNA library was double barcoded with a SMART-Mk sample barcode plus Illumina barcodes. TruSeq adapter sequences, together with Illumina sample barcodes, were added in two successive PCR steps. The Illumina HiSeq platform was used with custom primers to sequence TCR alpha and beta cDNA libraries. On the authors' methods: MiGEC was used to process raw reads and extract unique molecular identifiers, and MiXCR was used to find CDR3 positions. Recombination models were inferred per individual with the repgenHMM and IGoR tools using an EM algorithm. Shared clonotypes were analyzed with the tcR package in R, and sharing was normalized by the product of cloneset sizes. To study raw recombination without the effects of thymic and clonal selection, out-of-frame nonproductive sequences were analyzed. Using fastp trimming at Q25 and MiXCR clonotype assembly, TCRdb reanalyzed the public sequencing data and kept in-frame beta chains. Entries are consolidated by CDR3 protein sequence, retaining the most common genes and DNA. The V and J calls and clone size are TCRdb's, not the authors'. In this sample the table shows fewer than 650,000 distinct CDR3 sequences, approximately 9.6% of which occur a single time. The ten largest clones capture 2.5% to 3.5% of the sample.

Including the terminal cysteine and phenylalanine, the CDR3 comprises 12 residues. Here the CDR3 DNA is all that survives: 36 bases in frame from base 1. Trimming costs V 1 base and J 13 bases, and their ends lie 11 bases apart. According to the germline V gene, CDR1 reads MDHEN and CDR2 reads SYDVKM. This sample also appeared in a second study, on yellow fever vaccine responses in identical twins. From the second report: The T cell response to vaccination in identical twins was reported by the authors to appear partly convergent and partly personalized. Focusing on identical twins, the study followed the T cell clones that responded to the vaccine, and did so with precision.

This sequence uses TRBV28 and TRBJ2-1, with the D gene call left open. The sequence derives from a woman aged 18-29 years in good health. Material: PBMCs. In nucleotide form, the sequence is TGTGCCAGCAGTTTATACTCCCAGGTTCAGTTCTTC. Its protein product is CASSLYSQVQFF.